Presented here are 17 T cell receptor beta chains from one specimen sequenced in a study of blood T cell repertoires in COVID-19. The repertoire was sequenced with immunoSEQ multiplex PCR; TCRdb's copy has only in-frame clones and lacks some. Here the sample spans 250,000 to 300,000 clones, about 90% being singletons. Sequenced material: peripheral blood. These TCRs come from a woman between 50 and 59 years old who had recovered from COVID-19.

The chain carries TRBV12-5 and TRBJ2-5; 11 bases line up with TRBD1. This CDR3 is built from 16 residues. V lost 7 bases to trimming and J lost 5 bases; unmatched junction nucleotides: 12. CDR1 is LGHNT and CDR2 is FRNRAP in the germline V gene. The CDR3 coding sequence is TGTGCTAGTGCTCTACTCCGGACAGGGGGCAGGGAGACCCAGTACTTC. Protein: CASALLRTGGRETQYF.

V is TRBV6-5 and J is TRBJ1-1, with 9 bases identical to TRBD1. The CDR3 loop spans 13 amino acids. Germline loops: CDR1 MNHEY, CDR2 SVGAGI. With V trimmed by 8 bases and J by 3 bases, 4 bases remained unmatched. The CDR3 loop is CASGWTGDTEAFF. The CDR3 nucleotides are TGTGCCAGCGGATGGACAGGGGACACTGAAGCTTTCTTT.

J is TRBJ1-1 and V is TRBV12-3 or TRBV12-4, with TRBD1 identical over 7 bases. This CDR3 has 13 amino acids. Germline trimming cut 5 bases from V and 11 bases from J; bases unmatched to any gene: 11. The CDR3 nucleotides are TGTGCCAGCAGTGGCGACAGGGCTTTGAGTGCTTTCTTT. The encoded protein is CASSGDRALSAFF.

This clone has a single count. V gene TRBV2 combines with J gene TRBJ2-5; 11 bases line up with TRBD2. The CDR3 loop spans 14 amino acids. Germline CDR1 reads SNHLY; CDR2 reads FYNNEI. The junction had 4 bases not matched to a gene; V was cut back by 3 bases and J by 7 bases. CDR3 nucleotides: TGTGCCAGCAGTGATAGCGGGGGGGTAGTGACCCAGTACTTC. It encodes CASSDSGGVVTQYF.

This chain uses TRBV29-1 with TRBJ1-1; 9 positions match TRBD1. J lost 4 bases, V lost 7 bases, and 7 bases had no gene match. Per germline, CDR1 SQVTM and CDR2 ANQGSEA. The CDR3 has 13 residues. The CDR3 bases are TGCAGCGCCTACAGGGGGCTCGGCACTGAAGCTTTCTTT. It specifies CSAYRGLGTEAFF.

This rearrangement joins TRBV9 to TRBJ1-1, with D unclear. CDR1 and CDR2 from the germline V gene are SGDLS and YYNGEE. This CDR3 comprises 15 residues. With 0 bases removed from V and 5 bases from J, the gap between germline ends came to 14 bases. CDR3 protein: CASSVDPTSRTEAFF. The DNA of the CDR3 is TGTGCCAGCAGCGTAGACCCCACCTCGAGGACTGAAGCTTTCTTT.

This clone turned up a few times. V is TRBV7-9 and J is TRBJ1-2; no clear D. V was shortened by 1 base and J by 4 bases, with 10 bases between the two germline ends. This CDR3 comprises 14 residues. Germline CDR1 is SEHNR and CDR2 is FQNEAQ (reference sequence). The CDR3 protein is CASSLGGISYGYTF. CDR3 sequence (DNA): TGTGCCAGCAGCTTAGGCGGCATCTCCTATGGCTACACCTTC.

In this sample, this clone turned up a few times. The V and J genes are TRBV10-3 and TRBJ2-2; tentative D call: TRBD1 (5 bases). The CDR3 is made up of 16 amino acids. The germline V gene encodes CDR1 ENHRY and CDR2 SYGVKD. Trimming took 3 bases from V and 0 from J, leaving 11 bases between them. The CDR3 sequence: CAISESGRANTGELFF. CDR3 coding DNA: TGTGCCATCAGTGAATCGGGCAGGGCGAACACCGGGGAGCTGTTTTTT.

CDR3 DNA sequence: TGTGCCAGCAGCTCCGACAGGGAAAACTATGGCTACACCTTC. Its translation: CASSSDRENYGYTF. The chain recombines TRBV11-2 with TRBJ1-2, with 7 bases that match TRBD1. Per the germline V gene, CDR1 is SGHAT and CDR2 is FQNNGV. This CDR3 is built from 14 residues. V lost 4 bases and J lost 2; bases outside the gene matches: 4.

This clone has a single count. J is TRBJ1-6 and V is TRBV2; 9 nucleotides line up with TRBD1. Germline assignment: CDR1 SNHLY and CDR2 FYNNEI. Losses at the gene ends were 4 bases for V and 6 bases for J; bases not matched to a gene: 1. The CDR3 spans 14 residues. CDR3 sequence: CASSVGQGNSPLHF. The DNA for the CDR3 is TGTGCCAGCAGTGTGGGACAGGGTAATTCACCCCTCCACTTT. Full variable domain (remainder filled in from reference TRBV2 and TRBJ1-6): EPEVTQTPSHQVTQMGQEVILRCVPISNHLYFYWYRQILGQKVEFLVSFYNNEISEKSEIFDDQFSVERPDGSNFTLKIRSTKLEDSAMYFCASSVGQGNSPLHFGNGTRLTVT.

CDR3 DNA: TGTGCCAGCAGCTCGTGGGCACATGAAGCTTTCTTT. It specifies CASSSWAHEAFF. The chain combines TRBV25-1 with TRBJ1-1; no clear D. With 6 bases removed from V and 7 bases from J, the gap between germline ends came to 12 bases. In germline, CDR1 is MGHDK, CDR2 SYGVNS. This CDR3 comprises 12 residues.

The chain uses TRBV6-5 and TRBJ2-5; D remains ambiguous. This CDR3 region has 12 residues. Germline V CDR1 and CDR2: MNHEY, SVGAGI. The V and J ends lost 2 bases and 7 bases respectively, with 8 bases between them. CDR3: CASSYESGTQYF. Written as DNA, the CDR3 is TGTGCCAGCAGTTACGAATCGGGGACCCAGTACTTC.

The V call is TRBV5-1, the J call TRBJ2-7, with D possibly TRBD1 on 5 matching bases. CDR1 is SGHRS, CDR2 YFSETQ, per germline. V lost 0 bases, J lost 7 bases, and 11 bases lay in between. The CDR3 spans 13 residues. CDR3: CASSLAGTGEQYF. CDR3 nucleotides: TGCGCCAGCAGCTTGGCAGGTACAGGAGAGCAGTACTTC.

The count of this clone is one. The rearrangement links TRBV7-2 to TRBJ2-7, with D uncertain. The ends were cut back, 4 bases at V and 4 bases at J, with 11 bases in the middle. This CDR3 region has 13 residues. Germline V CDR1 and CDR2: SGHTA, FQGNSA. In nucleotides, the CDR3 is TGTGCCAGCAGCTCATCTGCCCGGTACGAGCAGTACTTC. This encodes CASSSSARYEQYF. Full variable domain (rest looked up from reference TRBV7-2 and TRBJ2-7): GAGVSQSPSNKVTEKGKDVELRCDPISGHTALYWYRQSLGQGLEFLIYFQGNSAPDKSGLPSDRFSAERTGGSVSTLTIQRTQQEDSAVYLCASSSSARYEQYFGPGTRLTVT.

V is TRBV7-2 and J is TRBJ2-7, with 10 positions matching TRBD1. Trimming took 6 bases from V and 2 from J; bases not matched to a gene: 7. CDR1 SGHTA and CDR2 FQGNSA come from the germline V gene. The CDR3 covers 15 residues. The CDR3 DNA follows: TGTGCCAGCAGGCTAGGACAGGGGGTCCCCTACGAGCAGTACTTC. It is translated as CASRLGQGVPYEQYF.

The V gene is TRBV5-1, the J gene TRBJ2-7; 7 bases fit TRBD1. Germline CDR1 and CDR2: SGHRS and YFSETQ. CDR3 length: 14 residues. V dropped 4 bases and J dropped 6; count of bases not matched to a gene: 10. CDR3 DNA sequence: TGCGCCAGCAGCCCGTCCGAAGGGGGCCTCGAGCAGTACTTC. The encoded protein is CASSPSEGGLEQYF.

The chain links TRBV4-2 to TRBJ1-1, with 8 bases aligning to TRBD1. V lost 1 base to trimming and J lost 0 bases; unmatched junction nucleotides: 4. The CDR3 length is 16 residues. In germline, CDR1 is LGHNA, CDR2 YNFKEQ. The CDR3 reads CASSQAETGVNTEAFF. CDR3 DNA sequence: TGTGCCAGCAGCCAAGCGGAGACAGGGGTGAACACTGAAGCTTTCTTT.